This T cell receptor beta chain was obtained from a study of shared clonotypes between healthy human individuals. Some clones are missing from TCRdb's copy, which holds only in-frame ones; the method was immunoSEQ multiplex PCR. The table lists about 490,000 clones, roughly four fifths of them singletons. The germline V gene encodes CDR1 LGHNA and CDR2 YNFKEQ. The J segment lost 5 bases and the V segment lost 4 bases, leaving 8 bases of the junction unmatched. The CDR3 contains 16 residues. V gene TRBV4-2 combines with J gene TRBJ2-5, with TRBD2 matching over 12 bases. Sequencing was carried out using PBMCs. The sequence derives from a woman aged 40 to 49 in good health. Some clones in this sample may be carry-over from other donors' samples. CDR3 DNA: TGTGCCAGCAGCCCAAACCGACTAGCGGGAGCGGAGACCCAGTACTTC. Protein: CASSPNRLAGAETQYF.